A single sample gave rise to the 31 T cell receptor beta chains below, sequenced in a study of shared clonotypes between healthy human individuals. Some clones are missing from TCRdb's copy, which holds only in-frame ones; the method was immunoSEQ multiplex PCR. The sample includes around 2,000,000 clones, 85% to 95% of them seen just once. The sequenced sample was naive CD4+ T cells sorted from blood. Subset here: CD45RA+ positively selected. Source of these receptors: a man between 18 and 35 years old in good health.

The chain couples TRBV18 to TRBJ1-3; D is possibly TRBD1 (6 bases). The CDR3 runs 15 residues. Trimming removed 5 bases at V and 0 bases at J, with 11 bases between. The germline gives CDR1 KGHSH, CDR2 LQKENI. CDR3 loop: CASSERTVSGNTIYF. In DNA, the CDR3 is TGTGCCAGCTCAGAGCGGACAGTCTCTGGAAACACCATATATTTT.

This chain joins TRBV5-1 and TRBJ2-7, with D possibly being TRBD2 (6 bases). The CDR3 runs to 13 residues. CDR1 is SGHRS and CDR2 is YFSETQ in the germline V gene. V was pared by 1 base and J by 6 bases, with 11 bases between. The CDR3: CASSLTSAGEQYF. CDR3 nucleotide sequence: TGCGCCAGCAGCTTGACCTCAGCGGGCGAGCAGTACTTC.

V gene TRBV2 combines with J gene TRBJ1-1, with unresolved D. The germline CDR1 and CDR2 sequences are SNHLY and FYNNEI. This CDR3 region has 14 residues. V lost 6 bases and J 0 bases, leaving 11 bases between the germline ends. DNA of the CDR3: TGTGCCAGCAGAGGGCGGCAGGTGAACACTGAAGCTTTCTTT. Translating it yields CASRGRQVNTEAFF.

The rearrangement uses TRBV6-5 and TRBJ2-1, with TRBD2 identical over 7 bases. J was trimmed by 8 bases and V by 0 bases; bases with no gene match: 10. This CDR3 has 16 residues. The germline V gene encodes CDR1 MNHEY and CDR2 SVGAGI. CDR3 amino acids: CASSYSGTKQDDEQFF. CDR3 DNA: TGTGCCAGCAGTTACTCCGGGACTAAACAGGACGATGAGCAGTTCTTC.

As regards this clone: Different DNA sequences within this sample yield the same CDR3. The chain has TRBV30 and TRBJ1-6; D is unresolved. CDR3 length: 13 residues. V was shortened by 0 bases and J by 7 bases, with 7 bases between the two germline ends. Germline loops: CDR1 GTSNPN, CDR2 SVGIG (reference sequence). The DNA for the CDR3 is TGTGCCTGGAGTGTAGGAGAGAATTCACCCCTCCACTTT. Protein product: CAWSVGENSPLHF.

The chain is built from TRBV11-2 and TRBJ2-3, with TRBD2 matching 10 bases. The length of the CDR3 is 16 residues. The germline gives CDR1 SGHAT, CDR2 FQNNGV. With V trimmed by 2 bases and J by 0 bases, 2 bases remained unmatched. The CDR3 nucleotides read TGTGCCAGCAGCTTACTGACTAGCGGGAGCACAGATACGCAGTATTTT. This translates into CASSLLTSGSTDTQYF. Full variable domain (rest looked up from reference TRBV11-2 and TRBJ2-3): EAGVAQSPRYKIIEKRQSVAFWCNPISGHATLYWYQQILGQGPKLLIQFQNNGVVDDSQLPKDRFSAERLKGVDSTLKIQPAKLEDSAVYLCASSLLTSGSTDTQYFGPGTRLTVL.

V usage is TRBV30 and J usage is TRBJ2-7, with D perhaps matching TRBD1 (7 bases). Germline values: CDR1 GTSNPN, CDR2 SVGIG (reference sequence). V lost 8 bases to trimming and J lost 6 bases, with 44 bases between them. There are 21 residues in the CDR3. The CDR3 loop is CAGLKRNRDSDAYTNPGEQYF. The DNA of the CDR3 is TGTGCCGGACTAAAGCGAAACCGGGACAGCGATGCATATACCAACCCGGGCGAGCAGTACTTC.

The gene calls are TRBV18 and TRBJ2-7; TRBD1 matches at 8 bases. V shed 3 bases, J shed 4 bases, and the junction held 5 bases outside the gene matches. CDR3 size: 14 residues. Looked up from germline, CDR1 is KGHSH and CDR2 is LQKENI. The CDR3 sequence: CASSPQGATYEQYF. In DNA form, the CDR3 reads TGTGCCAGCTCACCGCAGGGGGCGACATACGAGCAGTACTTC.

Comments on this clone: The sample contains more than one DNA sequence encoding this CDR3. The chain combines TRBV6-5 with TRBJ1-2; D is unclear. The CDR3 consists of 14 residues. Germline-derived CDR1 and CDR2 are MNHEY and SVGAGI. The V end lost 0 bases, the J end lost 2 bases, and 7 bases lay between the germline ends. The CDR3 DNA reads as TGTGCCAGCAGTTACTCAGGCAGGAACTATGGCTACACCTTC. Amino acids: CASSYSGRNYGYTF.

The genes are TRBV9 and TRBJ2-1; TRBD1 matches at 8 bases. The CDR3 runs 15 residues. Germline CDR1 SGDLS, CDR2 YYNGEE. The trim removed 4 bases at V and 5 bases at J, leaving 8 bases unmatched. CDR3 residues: CASSFRDRLNNEQFF. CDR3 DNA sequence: TGTGCCAGCAGCTTCCGGGACAGGCTGAACAATGAGCAGTTCTTC. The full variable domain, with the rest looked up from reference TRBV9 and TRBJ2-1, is DSGVTQTPKHLITATGQRVTLRCSPRSGDLSVYWYQQSLDQGLQFLIQYYNGEERAKGNILERFSAQQFPDLHSELNLSSLELGDSALYFCASSFRDRLNNEQFFGPGTRLTVL.

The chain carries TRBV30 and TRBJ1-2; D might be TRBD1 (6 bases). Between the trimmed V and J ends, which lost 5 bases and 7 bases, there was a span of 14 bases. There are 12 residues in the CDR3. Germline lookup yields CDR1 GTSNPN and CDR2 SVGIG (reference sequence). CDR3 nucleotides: TGTGCCTGGTCACAGGGTTCCGGTGGCTACACCTTC. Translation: CAWSQGSGGYTF.

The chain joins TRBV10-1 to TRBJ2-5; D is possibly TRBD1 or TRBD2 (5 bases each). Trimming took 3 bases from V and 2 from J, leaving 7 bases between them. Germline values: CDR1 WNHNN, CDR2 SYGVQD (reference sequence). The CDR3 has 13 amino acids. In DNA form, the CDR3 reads TGCGCCAGCAGTGATGGGGGACAAGAGACCCAGTACTTC. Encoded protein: CASSDGGQETQYF.

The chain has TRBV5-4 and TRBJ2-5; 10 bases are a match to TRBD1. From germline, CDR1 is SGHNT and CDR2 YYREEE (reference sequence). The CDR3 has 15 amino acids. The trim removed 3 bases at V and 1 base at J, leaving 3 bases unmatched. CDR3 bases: TGTGCCAGCAGCTCGGGACAGGGGATCCAAGAGACCCAGTACTTC. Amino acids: CASSSGQGIQETQYF.

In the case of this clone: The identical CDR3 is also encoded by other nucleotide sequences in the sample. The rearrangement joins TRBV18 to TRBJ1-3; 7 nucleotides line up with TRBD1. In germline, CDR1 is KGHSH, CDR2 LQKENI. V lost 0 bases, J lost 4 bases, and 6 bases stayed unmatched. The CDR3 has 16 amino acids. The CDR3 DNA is TGTGCCAGCTCACCACCCTCAGGGGGATCAGGAAACACCATATATTTT. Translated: CASSPPSGGSGNTIYF.

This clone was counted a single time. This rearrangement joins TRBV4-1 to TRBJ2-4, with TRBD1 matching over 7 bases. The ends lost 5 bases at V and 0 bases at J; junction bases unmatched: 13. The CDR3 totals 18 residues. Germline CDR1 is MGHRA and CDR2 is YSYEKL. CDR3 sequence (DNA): TGCGCCAGCAGCGCACCCGGGACAGCACCCATAGCCAAAAACATTCAGTACTTC. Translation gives CASSAPGTAPIAKNIQYF.

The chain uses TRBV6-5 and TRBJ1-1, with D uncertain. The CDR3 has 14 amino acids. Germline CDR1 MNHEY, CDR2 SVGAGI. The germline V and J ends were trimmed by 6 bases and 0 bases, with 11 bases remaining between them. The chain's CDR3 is CASSGRALNTEAFF. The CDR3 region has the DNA TGTGCCAGCAGCGGCAGAGCCTTGAACACTGAAGCTTTCTTT.

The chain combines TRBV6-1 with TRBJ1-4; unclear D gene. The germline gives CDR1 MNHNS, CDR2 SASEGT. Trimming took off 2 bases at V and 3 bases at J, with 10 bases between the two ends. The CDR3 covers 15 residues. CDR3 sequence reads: CASSEPGGANEKLFF. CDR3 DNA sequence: TGTGCCAGCAGTGAACCCGGCGGAGCTAATGAAAAACTGTTTTTT.

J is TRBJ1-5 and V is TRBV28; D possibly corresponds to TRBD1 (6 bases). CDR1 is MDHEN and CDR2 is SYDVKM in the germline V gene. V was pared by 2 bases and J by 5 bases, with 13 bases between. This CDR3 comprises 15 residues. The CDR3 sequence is CASSLPQGSYQPQHF. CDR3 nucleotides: TGTGCCAGCAGTTTACCACAGGGTTCTTATCAGCCCCAGCATTTT.

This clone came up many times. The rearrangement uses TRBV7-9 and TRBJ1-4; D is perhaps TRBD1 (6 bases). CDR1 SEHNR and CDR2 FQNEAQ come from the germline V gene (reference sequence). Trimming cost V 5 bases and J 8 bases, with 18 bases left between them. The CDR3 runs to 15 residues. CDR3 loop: CASSPGQGGDEKLFF. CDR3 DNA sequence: TGTGCCAGCAGCCCGGGGCAAGGGGGAGACGAAAAACTGTTTTTT.

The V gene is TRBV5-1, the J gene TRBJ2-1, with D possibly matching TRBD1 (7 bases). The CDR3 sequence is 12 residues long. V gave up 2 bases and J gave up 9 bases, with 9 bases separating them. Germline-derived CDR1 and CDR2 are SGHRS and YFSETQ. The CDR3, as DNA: TGCGCCAGCAGCTTTCAGGGGGGTGAGCAGTTCTTC. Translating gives CASSFQGGEQFF.

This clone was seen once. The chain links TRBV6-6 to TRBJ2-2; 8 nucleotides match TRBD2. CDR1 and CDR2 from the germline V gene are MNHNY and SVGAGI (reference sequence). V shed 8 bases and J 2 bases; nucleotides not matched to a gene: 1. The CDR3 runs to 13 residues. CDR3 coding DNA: TGTGCCAGCCGGGAGGGTAACACCGGGGAGCTGTTTTTT. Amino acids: CASREGNTGELFF.

The CDR3 reads CASSLSTGTKNIQYF. In DNA, the CDR3 is TGCGCCAGCAGCTTATCGACAGGGACCAAAAACATTCAGTACTTC. This sequence joins TRBV5-1 and TRBJ2-4; 7 nucleotides agree with TRBD1. The V and J ends lost 2 bases and 2 bases, in that order; junction bases with no gene match: 4. The CDR3 covers 15 residues. Per germline, CDR1 SGHRS and CDR2 YFSETQ.

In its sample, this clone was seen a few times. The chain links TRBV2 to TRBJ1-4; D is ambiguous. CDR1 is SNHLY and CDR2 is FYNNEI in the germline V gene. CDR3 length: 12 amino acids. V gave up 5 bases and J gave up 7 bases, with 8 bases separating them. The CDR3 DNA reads TGTGCCAGCAGTCCCAGTGGTGAAAAACTGTTTTTT. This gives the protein CASSPSGEKLFF.

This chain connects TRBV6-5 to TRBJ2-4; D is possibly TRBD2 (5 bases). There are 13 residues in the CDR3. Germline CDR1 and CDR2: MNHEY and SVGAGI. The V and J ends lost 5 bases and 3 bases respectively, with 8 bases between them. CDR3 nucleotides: TGTGCCAGCAGTCGAGAGGGCAAAAACATTCAGTACTTC. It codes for CASSREGKNIQYF.

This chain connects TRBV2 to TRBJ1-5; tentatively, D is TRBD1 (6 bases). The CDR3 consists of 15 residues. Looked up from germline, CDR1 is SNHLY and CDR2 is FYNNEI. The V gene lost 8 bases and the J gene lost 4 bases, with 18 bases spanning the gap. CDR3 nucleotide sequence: TGTGCCAGCGAAATAGGGGGGAGAGGAAATCAGCCCCAGCATTTT. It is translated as CASEIGGRGNQPQHF.

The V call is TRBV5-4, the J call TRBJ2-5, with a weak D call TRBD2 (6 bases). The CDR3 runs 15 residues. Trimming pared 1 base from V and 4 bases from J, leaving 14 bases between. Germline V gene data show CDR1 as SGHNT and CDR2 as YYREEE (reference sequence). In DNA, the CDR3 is TGTGCCAGCAGCTTGTCCGGGAGTAGGGCAGAGACCCAGTACTTC. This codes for CASSLSGSRAETQYF. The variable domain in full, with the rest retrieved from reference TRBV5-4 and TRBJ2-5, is ETGVTQSPTHLIKTRGQQVTLRCSSQSGHNTVSWYQQALGQGPQFIFQYYREEENGRGNFPPRFSGLQFPNYSSELNVNALELDDSALYLCASSLSGSRAETQYFGPGTRLLVL.

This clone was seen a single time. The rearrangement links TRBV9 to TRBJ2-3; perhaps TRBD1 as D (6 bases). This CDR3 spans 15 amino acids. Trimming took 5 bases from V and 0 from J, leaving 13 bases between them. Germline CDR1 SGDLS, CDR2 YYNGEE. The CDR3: CASSGRDTSTDTQYF. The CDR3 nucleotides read TGTGCCAGCAGTGGCAGGGACACTAGCACAGATACGCAGTATTTT.

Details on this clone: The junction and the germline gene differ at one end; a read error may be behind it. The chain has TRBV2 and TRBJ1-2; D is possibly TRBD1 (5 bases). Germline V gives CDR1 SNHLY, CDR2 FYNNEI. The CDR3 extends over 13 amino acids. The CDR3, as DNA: TGTGCCAGCAGGGAAGCAGGGTTAGGTGGCTACACCTTC. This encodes CASREAGLGGYTF.

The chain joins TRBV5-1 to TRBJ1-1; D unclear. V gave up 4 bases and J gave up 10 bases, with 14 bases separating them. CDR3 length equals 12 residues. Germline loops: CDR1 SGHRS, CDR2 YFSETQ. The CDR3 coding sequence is TGCGCCAGCAGCGGATCGGGTCCCGGAGCTTTCTTT. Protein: CASSGSGPGAFF.

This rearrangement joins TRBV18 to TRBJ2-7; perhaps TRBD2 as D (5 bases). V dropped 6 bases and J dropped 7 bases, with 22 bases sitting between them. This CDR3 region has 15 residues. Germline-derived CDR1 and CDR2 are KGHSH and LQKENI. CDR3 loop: CASSQQFGLPGEQYF. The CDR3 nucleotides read TGTGCCAGCTCCCAACAATTCGGACTGCCGGGGGAGCAGTACTTC.

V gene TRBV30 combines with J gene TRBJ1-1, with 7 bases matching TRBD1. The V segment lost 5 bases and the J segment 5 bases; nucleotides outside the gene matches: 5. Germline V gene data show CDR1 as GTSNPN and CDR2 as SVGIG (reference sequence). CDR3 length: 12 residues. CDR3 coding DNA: TGTGCCTGGGACAGGGAAGGAACTGAAGCTTTCTTT. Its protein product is CAWDREGTEAFF.